These 18 T cell receptor beta chains came from one sample sequenced in a study of control samples from healthy donors and cancer patients. The protocol was immunoSEQ multiplex PCR, while the TCRdb copy is restricted to in-frame clones and leaves out a portion. Among more than 95,000 clones listed, roughly four fifths were seen once. The sample taken for sequencing was blood. These receptor sequences come from a woman between 50 and 59 years old in good health.

The V gene is TRBV11-3, the J gene TRBJ1-6; no definite D call. This CDR3 is 13 amino acids long. Looked up from germline, CDR1 is SGHNT and CDR2 is YENEEA. The V and J ends lost 1 base and 6 bases respectively, with 4 bases between them. Here the CDR3 reads CASSLVVNSPLHF. The DNA for the CDR3 is TGTGCCAGCAGCTTAGTGGTTAATTCACCCCTCCACTTT.

This sequence joins TRBV23-1 and TRBJ2-1; D tentatively fits TRBD1 or TRBD2 (5 bases each). TRBV23-1 is classed as an ORF, of uncertain function. This CDR3 contains 17 residues. Trimming shortened V by 0 bases and J by 4 bases, and 16 bases separated the two germline ends. CDR3 DNA: TGCGCCAGCAGTCAATCACCGTCCGGGACGAGTTACAATGAGCAGTTCTTC. It is translated as CASSQSPSGTSYNEQFF.

This chain connects TRBV30 to TRBJ1-6, with a tentative D call TRBD1 (5 bases). The V and J ends lost 3 bases and 4 bases respectively, with 13 bases between them. The CDR3 is 15 amino acids. In germline, CDR1 is GTSNPN, CDR2 SVGIG (reference sequence). CDR3 coding DNA: TGTGCCTGGAGCGACAGTTCCCTTTATAATTCACCCCTCCACTTT. It codes for CAWSDSSLYNSPLHF. Full variable domain (outside the CDR3, taken from reference TRBV30 and TRBJ1-6): SQTIHQWPATLVQPVGSPLSLECTVEGTSNPNLYWYRQAAGRGLQLLFYSVGIGQISSEVPQNLSASRPQDRQFILSSKKLLLSDSGFYLCAWSDSSLYNSPLHFGNGTRLTVT.

J is TRBJ2-4 and V is TRBV6-2 or TRBV6-3, with 9 bases that match TRBD1. This CDR3 contains 14 residues. The V segment lost 5 bases and the J segment 9 bases; nucleotides outside the gene matches: 8. Germline CDR1 reads MNHEY; CDR2 reads SVGEGT. CDR3 DNA sequence: TGTGCCAGCAGTGACCTACAGGGGGCCCGCATTCAGTACTTC. Translation: CASSDLQGARIQYF.

V is TRBV4-3 and J is TRBJ2-3; 13 bases map to TRBD2. The CDR3 covers 16 residues. The germline V gene encodes CDR1 LGHNA and CDR2 YSLEER. V trimming: 0 bases; J trimming: 6 bases; junction bases outside the gene matches: 3. In DNA form, the CDR3 reads TGCGCCAGCAGCCAAGAACTAGCGGGGGGGCCGGATACGCAGTATTTT. As protein: CASSQELAGGPDTQYF.

This clone was recorded only once. CDR3 sequence: CASSQEQALGYTF. The DNA for the CDR3 is TGTGCCAGCAGCCAAGAACAGGCCCTTGGCTACACCTTC. The chain has TRBV3-1 (or the pseudogene TRBV3-2) and TRBJ1-2, with D perhaps matching TRBD1 (5 bases). The CDR3 is made up of 13 amino acids. Trimming pared 0 bases from V and 7 bases from J, leaving 9 bases between. Per the germline V gene, CDR1 is LGHDT and CDR2 is YNNKEL (reference sequence).

This chain uses TRBV7-2 with TRBJ2-7; 12 bases are shared with TRBD2. CDR3 length equals 14 residues. V shed 4 bases, J shed 2 bases, and the junction held 0 bases outside the gene matches. Germline values: CDR1 SGHTA, CDR2 FQGNSA. The CDR3 sequence is CASSSSGRAYEQYF. Written as DNA, the CDR3 is TGTGCCAGCAGCTCTAGCGGGAGGGCCTACGAGCAGTACTTC.

The chain employs TRBV19 and TRBJ2-7; D might be TRBD1 (6 bases). This CDR3 is built from 13 residues. Deletions cut 5 bases from V and 2 bases from J, with 10 bases between. Germline V gene data show CDR1 as LNHDA and CDR2 as SQIVND (reference sequence). The DNA for the CDR3 is TGTGCCAGTAGTCGGGACACGACCTACGAGCAGTACTTC. Protein sequence: CASSRDTTYEQYF.

V gene TRBV7-2 combines with J gene TRBJ2-5, with D maybe TRBD2 (6 bases). CDR1 and CDR2 from the germline V gene are SGHTA and FQGNSA. This CDR3 is built from 12 residues. V was shortened by 6 bases and J by 5 bases, with 10 bases between the two germline ends. The CDR3, as DNA: TGTGCCAGCAGTCGACTAGGGGAGACCCAGTACTTC. It yields the protein CASSRLGETQYF.

The chain couples TRBV14 to TRBJ2-5; D gene ambiguous. Germline values: CDR1 SGHDN, CDR2 FVKESK. Trimming shortened V by 6 bases and J by 5 bases, and 19 bases separated the two germline ends. The CDR3 runs to 15 residues. CDR3 DNA: TGTGCCAGCAGTTATACAGACACGGTTCCGGAGACCCAGTACTTC. Translated, it gives CASSYTDTVPETQYF.

The rearrangement uses TRBV5-8 and TRBJ1-2, with D perhaps matching TRBD1 (5 bases). V lost 4 bases, J lost 4 bases, and 17 bases lay in between. Germline CDR1 and CDR2: SGHTS and YDEGEE. This CDR3 region has 15 residues. The CDR3, as DNA: TGTGCCAGCAGCCCGCGGCGGGACGGAGGCTATGGCTACACCTTC. It encodes CASSPRRDGGYGYTF.

J is TRBJ2-1 and V is TRBV5-5, with TRBD2 matching over 8 bases. The CDR3 consists of 15 residues. V trimming: 3 bases; J trimming: 6 bases; junction bases outside the gene matches: 8. Looked up from germline, CDR1 is SGHKS and CDR2 is YYEKEE (reference sequence). In DNA form, the CDR3 reads TGTGCCAGCAGCTCCCGGACTAGCAGGAGCAATGAGCAGTTCTTC. This sequence encodes CASSSRTSRSNEQFF.

The J gene is TRBJ2-7, the V gene TRBV15, with D tentatively TRBD1 (6 bases). V lost 0 bases and J lost 3, with 12 bases in between. CDR1 is LNHNV, CDR2 YYDKDF, per germline (reference sequence). The CDR3 contains 15 residues. The CDR3 is CATSRESGVGYEQYF. The DNA for the CDR3 is TGTGCCACCAGCAGAGAGTCAGGGGTAGGCTACGAGCAGTACTTC.

V usage is TRBV6-1 and J usage is TRBJ1-2; TRBD1 is a possible D gene (6 bases). Germline V gene lookup returns CDR1 MNHNS and CDR2 SASEGT. V shed 1 base and J shed 6 bases, with 12 bases lying between them. The CDR3 loop spans 14 amino acids. DNA of the CDR3: TGTGCCAGCAGTGAAGTTGGCAGGGGAAATGGCTACACCTTC. It is translated as CASSEVGRGNGYTF.

This rearrangement joins TRBV4-2 to TRBJ1-5, with 7 bases lining up with TRBD1. This CDR3 comprises 16 residues. V was clipped by 0 bases and J by 7 bases; unmatched bases: 9. Germline loops: CDR1 LGHNA, CDR2 YNFKEQ. CDR3 coding DNA: TGTGCCAGCAGCCAAGAGCCCCACAGGGGCGGACAGCCCCAGCATTTT. Protein sequence: CASSQEPHRGGQPQHF.

The rearrangement uses TRBV7-2 and TRBJ1-1; unclear D gene. The germline V and J ends were trimmed by 5 bases and 5 bases, with 15 bases remaining between them. The germline gives CDR1 SGHTA, CDR2 FQGNSA. The CDR3 contains 14 residues. CDR3 DNA: TGTGCCAGCAGCACCCTGGGAGAGGATACTGAAGCTTTCTTT. Protein: CASSTLGEDTEAFF.

The chain recombines TRBV11-2 with TRBJ2-5; TRBD2 matches at 7 bases. J was trimmed by 5 bases and V by 3 bases; bases with no gene match: 3. Germline values: CDR1 SGHAT, CDR2 FQNNGV. The CDR3 extends over 13 amino acids. Written as DNA, the CDR3 is TGTGCCAGCAGCTTCGGAGCGGGGGAGACCCAGTACTTC. It translates to CASSFGAGETQYF.

This clone has just a few counts. The chain uses TRBV19 and TRBJ1-2, with D maybe TRBD1 (5 bases). Trimming left V 5 bases short and J 7 bases short, with 14 bases between. Germline V gives CDR1 LNHDA, CDR2 SQIVND (reference sequence). The CDR3 sequence is 13 residues long. The chain's CDR3 is CASSWEGPLGYTF. The CDR3 coding sequence is TGTGCCAGTAGTTGGGAGGGGCCGCTTGGCTACACCTTC.